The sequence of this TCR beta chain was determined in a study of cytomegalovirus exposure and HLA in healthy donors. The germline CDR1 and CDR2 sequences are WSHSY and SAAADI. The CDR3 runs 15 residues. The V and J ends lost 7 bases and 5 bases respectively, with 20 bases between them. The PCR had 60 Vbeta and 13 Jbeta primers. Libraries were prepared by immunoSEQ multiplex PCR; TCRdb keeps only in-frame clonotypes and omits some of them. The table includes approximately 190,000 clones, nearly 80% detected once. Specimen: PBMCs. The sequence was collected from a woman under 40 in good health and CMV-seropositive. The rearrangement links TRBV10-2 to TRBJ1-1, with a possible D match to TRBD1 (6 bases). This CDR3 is CASTIPGGGYTEAFF. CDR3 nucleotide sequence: TGCGCCAGCACCATCCCGGGGGGGGGCTATACTGAAGCTTTCTTT.